This TCR beta chain was identified in a study of OX40 agonist ivuxolimab in advanced cancers. Background for the entire study: Ivuxolimab, which targeted the costimulatory receptor OX40 (CD134), was an agonistic, fully human IgG2 monoclonal antibody. Intravenous ivuxolimab was administered to patients every 2 weeks at six dose levels: 0.01, 0.1, 0.3, 1.5, 3 and 10 mg/kg. Of the approximately 50 dose-escalation patients, hepatocellular carcinoma was present in approximately 20, melanoma in around 15, renal cell carcinoma in 9 and head and neck cancer in 9. The dose-escalation cohort was about 86% male with a mean age of about 60 years, ranging from roughly 20 to 80. Patients were allowed to have had prior anti-PD-1, anti-PD-L1 or anti-CTLA-4 therapy, and around two fifths of the dose-escalation patients had been treated with checkpoint inhibitors. Three dose-escalation patients achieved partial responses, one with hepatocellular carcinoma and two with cutaneous melanoma. The point of sequencing TCRbeta in the periphery was to test whether ivuxolimab changed TCR sequence diversity and drove clonal T-cell expansion. The paper reports the monotherapy dose-escalation portion (N of about 50 patients) of the phase I ivuxolimab trial. Overall study outcomes, separate from this receptor: In the 0.1-3.0 mg/kg groups, partial responders were among the patients with the lowest normalized peripheral clonal expansion, particularly in CD8+ T cells. After ivuxolimab, more expanded clones were found on average in CD8+ T cells than in CD4+ T cells. Low levels of normalized T-cell clonal expansion were also seen in some patients who did not respond. The antigen specificity of the clonally expanded peripheral T cells was not determined. At doses of 0.1 to 3.0 mg/kg, clonal expansion of both CD4+ and CD8+ blood T cells was observed from baseline to week 6.

Via the germline V gene, CDR1 is MDHEN and CDR2 SYDVKM. From the cysteine up to the phenylalanine, the CDR3 has a length of 16 residues. The sequence is cut down to CDR3 DNA, 48 bases in frame from base 1. For this chain, trimming is 1 base at the V end and 4 bases at the J end, and the number of junction bases without a gene match is 8. The table lists this clone with a count of one. It lacks a known antigen. Base qualities are not provided; no much larger clone lies one nucleotide away. Genomic DNA was isolated from the sorted cells so that the TCRbeta CDR3 region could be sequenced. TCRbeta CDR3 regions were sequenced using the immunoSEQ Assay. This immuneACCESS table, as held by TCRdb, lists in-frame sequences with V and J called but not all clones. Of the missing ones, under half trace to an unresolved V gene in checked studies; the others have no known cause. Present in this sample are around 39,000 clones, around 80% of which were seen just once. The ten largest clones represent about 24% of the sample.

Patients with autoimmune disease history or receiving systemic immunosuppression were excluded from the trial. Peripheral blood for TCR sequencing was collected from all dose cohorts at baseline, on cycle 4 day 1, and on cycle 7 day 1. The samples were drawn from a first-in-human, open-label, multicenter phase I dose-escalation trial of ivuxolimab. Adults with locally advanced or metastatic melanoma, renal cell carcinoma, hepatocellular carcinoma or head and neck squamous cell carcinoma were enrolled in the trial. CD4+ and CD8+ T cells were sorted separately from peripheral blood before TCR sequencing.

This TCR was recovered from an adult with an advanced solid tumor such as melanoma, head and neck, liver or kidney cancer. The source material was CD4+ or CD8+ T cells sorted from blood, sampled in a trial of the OX40 agonist ivuxolimab. The chain links TRBV28 with TRBJ1-1, with TRBD1 matching 8 junction bases. The nucleotide sequence reads TGTGCCAGCAGTTTATCCCAGGGGGCTGGGGGCACTGAAGCTTTCTTT. Its translation reads: CASSLSQGAGGTEAFF.